One and the same sample provided the 26 T cell receptor beta chains below, sequenced in a study of shared clonotypes between healthy human individuals. CD45RO-negative CD8 cells positively selected for CCR7 made up the naive population, which excluded terminally differentiated effector memory CD45RA+ cells. Assay: immunoSEQ multiplex PCR; the TCRdb copy retains only in-frame clones and omits some. The sample contains a few hundred thousand clones, 95% to 96% of which appear only once. Sequencing used naive CD8+ T cells sorted from blood. Receptor source: a woman between 25 and 40 years old in good health.

This clone was observed a single time. The J gene is TRBJ2-2, the V gene TRBV27; no clear D gene. Germline V gene lookup returns CDR1 MNHEY and CDR2 SMNVEV (reference sequence). V was pared by 7 bases and J by 0 bases, with 9 bases between. This CDR3 region has 14 residues. CDR3 DNA: TGTGCCAGCACACGCGATACGAACACCGGGGAGCTGTTTTTT. This gives the protein CASTRDTNTGELFF.

V usage is TRBV6-1 and J usage is TRBJ2-7; D is possibly TRBD1 (7 bases). The CDR3 sequence is 15 residues long. Germline CDR1 is MNHNS and CDR2 is SASEGT. V was cut by 2 bases and J by 7 bases, with 18 bases left in between. The CDR3 here is CASSEWRAGGWEQYF. The CDR3 DNA reads TGTGCCAGCAGTGAATGGAGGGCAGGGGGTTGGGAGCAGTACTTC.

The genes are TRBV7-9 and TRBJ1-2, with D possibly being TRBD1 (5 bases). CDR1 and CDR2 from the germline V gene are SEHNR and FQNEAQ (reference sequence). The CDR3 covers 15 residues. Trimming cost V 5 bases and J 8 bases, with 21 bases left between them. The CDR3: CASSRTGDPTRGYTF. The CDR3, as DNA: TGTGCCAGCAGCCGAACTGGGGACCCGACGAGGGGCTACACCTTC. The full variable domain, completed using reference TRBV7-9 and TRBJ1-2, is DTGVSQNPRHKITKRGQNVTFRCDPISEHNRLYWYRQTLGQGPEFLTYFQNEAQLEKSRLLSDRFSAERPKGSFSTLEIQRTEQGDSAMYLCASSRTGDPTRGYTFGSGTRLTVV.

The chain employs TRBV9 and TRBJ1-2; D remains unclear. The CDR3 is 12 residues long. Germline V CDR1 and CDR2: SGDLS, YYNGEE. The V and J ends lost 9 bases and 7 bases respectively, with 16 bases between them. CDR3 in DNA: TGTGCCACCCGGGAGGCGGTCAGTGGCTACACCTTC. Its protein product is CATREAVSGYTF.

This clone was counted a single time. This sequence joins TRBV4-1 and TRBJ2-1; tentative D call: TRBD1 (6 bases). The germline V gene has CDR1 MGHRA and CDR2 YSYEKL. Trimming removed 1 base from V and 3 bases from J, with 10 bases in between. The CDR3 spans 15 residues. The CDR3 is CASSQGGRFYNEQFF. CDR3 nucleotides: TGCGCCAGCAGCCAAGGGGGGCGCTTCTACAATGAGCAGTTCTTC.

The genes are TRBV19 and TRBJ2-3; TRBD1 aligns across 10 bases. The CDR3 sequence is 16 residues long. The germline V gene encodes CDR1 LNHDA and CDR2 SQIVND (reference sequence). V lost 1 base to trimming and J lost 5 bases; unmatched junction nucleotides: 6. Here the CDR3 DNA reads TGTGCCAGTAGTATAGGATGGACAGGGGGTATAGATACGCAGTATTTT. Its protein product is CASSIGWTGGIDTQYF.

The rearrangement joins TRBV19 to TRBJ1-5, with TRBD1 as a possible D gene (6 bases). The CDR3 runs 17 residues. The V gene's germline CDR1 is LNHDA and CDR2 SQIVND (reference sequence). The ends were cut back, 1 base at V and 2 bases at J, with 15 bases in the middle. This CDR3 is CASSIAQWGGGNQPQHF. The CDR3 DNA reads as TGTGCCAGTAGTATAGCCCAGTGGGGGGGCGGCAATCAGCCCCAGCATTTT.

The chain uses TRBV29-1 and TRBJ1-2; TRBD1 might be the D (6 bases). Between the trimmed V and J ends, which lost 0 bases and 4 bases, there was a span of 21 bases. This CDR3 is built from 17 residues. Germline assignment: CDR1 SQVTM and CDR2 ANQGSEA. As DNA, the CDR3 is TGCAGCGTTGAAGACTTAGGGGAGGGGGGATCTGGCTATGGCTACACCTTC. Protein product: CSVEDLGEGGSGYGYTF.

The V call is TRBV7-6, the J call TRBJ2-3; 12 nucleotides match TRBD2. There are 19 residues in the CDR3. In germline, CDR1 is SGHVS, CDR2 FNYEAQ. V lost 1 base, J lost 1 base, and 9 bases stayed unmatched. The CDR3 nucleotides are TGTGCCAGCAGCTTAGAACTAGCGGGAGGCGCTGGGGGCACAGATACGCAGTATTTT. Its protein is CASSLELAGGAGGTDTQYF.

The gene calls are TRBV15 and TRBJ2-1, with D possibly matching TRBD2 (5 bases). The CDR3 loop spans 13 amino acids. Germline lookup yields CDR1 LNHNV and CDR2 YYDKDF (reference sequence). Trimming shortened V by 0 bases and J by 8 bases, and 8 bases separated the two germline ends. The DNA for the CDR3 is TGTGCCACCAGCAGAGATGACGGGGATGAGCAGTTCTTC. It yields the protein CATSRDDGDEQFF. The entire variable domain, with the rest obtained from reference TRBV15 and TRBJ2-1, is as follows: DAMVIQNPRYQVTQFGKPVTLSCSQTLNHNVMYWYQQKSSQAPKLLFHYYDKDFNNEADTPDNFQSRRPNTSFCFLDIRSPGLGDTAMYLCATSRDDGDEQFFGPGTRLTVL.

V usage is TRBV4-1 and J usage is TRBJ2-5; 10 nucleotides match TRBD2. The J call may be in error: the DNA end matches TRBJ2-7 better. This CDR3 is built from 15 residues. In germline, CDR1 is MGHRA, CDR2 YSYEKL. CDR3 protein: CASSQRTSGLYEQYF. The CDR3 region has the DNA TGCGCCAGCAGCCAAAGGACTAGCGGACTCTACGAGCAGTACTTC.

The chain's CDR3 is CASSSRGGKNIQYF. Here the CDR3 DNA reads TGTGCCAGCAGTTCTCGGGGGGGGAAAAACATTCAGTACTTC. This chain joins TRBV27 and TRBJ2-4; 8 nucleotides line up with TRBD2. This CDR3 is 14 amino acids long. Germline loops: CDR1 MNHEY, CDR2 SMNVEV (reference sequence). Unmatched junction bases numbered 3, after V lost 4 bases and J lost 4 bases.

The chain couples TRBV28 to TRBJ1-1, with 9 nucleotides matching TRBD1. Germline V gives CDR1 MDHEN, CDR2 SYDVKM. The length of the CDR3 is 14 residues. V trimming: 7 bases; J trimming: 7 bases; junction bases outside the gene matches: 10. CDR3 residues: CASKTQGAPVEAFF. CDR3 nucleotides: TGTGCCAGCAAGACACAGGGGGCCCCGGTTGAAGCTTTCTTT.

The chain is built from TRBV4-1 and TRBJ2-1, with 11 bases matching TRBD2. The germline CDR1 and CDR2 sequences are MGHRA and YSYEKL. This CDR3 is 15 amino acids long. Trimming cost V 3 bases and J 9 bases; bases outside gene matches: 7. The CDR3 region is CASSHTSGSLGEQFF. The CDR3 region has the DNA TGCGCCAGCAGCCATACTAGCGGGAGTTTGGGTGAGCAGTTCTTC.

The chain has TRBV4-1 and TRBJ2-1, with 9 bases fitting TRBD2. Looked up from germline, CDR1 is MGHRA and CDR2 is YSYEKL. V dropped 4 bases and J dropped 0; count of bases not matched to a gene: 4. The length of the CDR3 is 16 residues. Here the CDR3 reads CASSRDSGSSYNEQFF. CDR3 in DNA: TGCGCCAGCAGCCGAGATAGCGGGAGCTCCTACAATGAGCAGTTCTTC.

J is TRBJ1-2 and V is TRBV6-6; D ambiguous. The CDR3 extends over 15 amino acids. Trimming left V 2 bases short and J 0 bases short, with 10 bases between. Germline CDR1 and CDR2: MNHNY and SVGAGI (reference sequence). The CDR3 loop reads CASSYELGTNYGYTF. The DNA for the CDR3 is TGTGCCAGCAGTTACGAACTGGGTACTAACTATGGCTACACCTTC.

The V call is TRBV9, the J call TRBJ2-1, with D perhaps TRBD1 or TRBD2 (5 bases each). From germline, CDR1 is SGDLS and CDR2 YYNGEE. The CDR3 is made up of 16 amino acids. Trimming removed 0 bases from V and 5 bases from J, with 15 bases in between. In nucleotides, the CDR3 is TGTGCCAGCAGCGTAGTAGGGACCCTAGTCGACAATGAGCAGTTCTTC. Amino acid sequence: CASSVVGTLVDNEQFF.

The chain joins TRBV7-9 to TRBJ2-1; D might be TRBD1 (5 bases). CDR1 SEHNR and CDR2 FQNEAQ come from the germline V gene (reference sequence). The V end was cut by 5 bases, the J end by 9 bases, with 11 bases between. This CDR3 is 12 amino acids long. The DNA for the CDR3 is TGTGCCAGCAGCGATTCAAGGGGTGAGCAGTTCTTC. Amino acids: CASSDSRGEQFF.

The rearrangement joins TRBV6-5 to TRBJ1-5, with TRBD1 matching over 8 bases. The CDR3 loop spans 13 amino acids. V shed 5 bases, J shed 7 bases, and the junction held 4 bases outside the gene matches. From germline, CDR1 is MNHEY and CDR2 SVGAGI. The DNA of the CDR3 is TGTGCCAGCAGTAGAGGGACAGGACAGCCCCAGCATTTT. Amino acids: CASSRGTGQPQHF.

The chain is built from TRBV4-2 and TRBJ2-7; TRBD2 is a possible D gene (5 bases). The CDR3 has 16 residues. The V end lost 3 bases, the J end lost 0 bases, and 15 bases lay between the germline ends. The germline gives CDR1 LGHNA, CDR2 YNFKEQ. Here the CDR3 DNA reads TGTGCCAGCAGCCAGGAGGCGGGCTATAGCTCCTACGAGCAGTACTTC. This gives the protein CASSQEAGYSSYEQYF.

CDR3: CASSLSNSGTMQETQYF. The CDR3 nucleotides read TGTGCCAGCAGCTTATCTAACTCAGGGACCATGCAAGAGACCCAGTACTTC. This chain links TRBV5-6 with TRBJ2-5; D is tentatively TRBD1 or TRBD2 (5 bases each). Trimming pared 2 bases from V and 2 bases from J, leaving 19 bases between. The CDR3 extends over 17 amino acids. The V gene's germline CDR1 is SGHDT and CDR2 YYEEEE.

This rearrangement joins TRBV2 to TRBJ2-7, with 15 bases identical to TRBD2. The ends lost 10 bases at V and 2 bases at J; junction bases unmatched: 15. The germline V gene has CDR1 SNHLY and CDR2 FYNNEI. This CDR3 is 18 amino acids long. The CDR3 bases are TGTGCCACCCTCACTGGCACCGGGACTAGCGGGAGGCCCTACGAGCAGTACTTC. Translation gives CATLTGTGTSGRPYEQYF. The whole variable domain, filled in from reference TRBV2 and TRBJ2-7, reads EPEVTQTPSHQVTQMGQEVILRCVPISNHLYFYWYRQILGQKVEFLVSFYNNEISEKSEIFDDQFSVERPDGSNFTLKIRSTKLEDSAMYFCATLTGTGTSGRPYEQYFGPGTRLTVT.

The chain carries TRBV13 and TRBJ1-2; weak D call: TRBD1 (6 bases). The CDR3 runs 15 residues. Per the germline V gene, CDR1 is PRHDT and CDR2 is FYEKMQ (reference sequence). Trimming stripped 5 bases from V and 0 bases from J, with 13 bases between. CDR3 DNA: TGTGCCAGCAGCCCGGGACAAGCACCTAACTATGGCTACACCTTC. Its translation: CASSPGQAPNYGYTF.

The V and J genes are TRBV6-5 and TRBJ2-1; D is possibly TRBD1 (6 bases). From germline, CDR1 is MNHEY and CDR2 SVGAGI. The CDR3 spans 15 residues. The ends were cut back, 0 bases at V and 3 bases at J, with 9 bases in the middle. The CDR3 DNA reads TGTGCCAGCAGTTACTCGGACAGCCGCTACAATGAGCAGTTCTTC. Translation gives CASSYSDSRYNEQFF.

This clone occurred once. J is TRBJ2-7 and V is TRBV27; TRBD2 agrees at 9 bases. With 2 bases clipped from V and 2 bases from J, the junction kept 4 bases outside the gene matches. This CDR3 is 15 amino acids long. The germline CDR1 and CDR2 sequences are MNHEY and SMNVEV (reference sequence). CDR3 residues: CASSLKGLAAYEQYF. CDR3 DNA sequence: TGTGCCAGCAGTTTAAAGGGACTAGCAGCCTACGAGCAGTACTTC.

The chain employs TRBV11-2 and TRBJ2-5, with D hard to call. With 2 bases removed from V and 1 base from J, the gap between germline ends came to 8 bases. Germline CDR1 is SGHAT and CDR2 is FQNNGV. There are 14 residues in the CDR3. The CDR3 loop reads CASSLRPAQETQYF. The CDR3 DNA follows: TGTGCCAGCAGCTTACGACCGGCCCAAGAGACCCAGTACTTC.